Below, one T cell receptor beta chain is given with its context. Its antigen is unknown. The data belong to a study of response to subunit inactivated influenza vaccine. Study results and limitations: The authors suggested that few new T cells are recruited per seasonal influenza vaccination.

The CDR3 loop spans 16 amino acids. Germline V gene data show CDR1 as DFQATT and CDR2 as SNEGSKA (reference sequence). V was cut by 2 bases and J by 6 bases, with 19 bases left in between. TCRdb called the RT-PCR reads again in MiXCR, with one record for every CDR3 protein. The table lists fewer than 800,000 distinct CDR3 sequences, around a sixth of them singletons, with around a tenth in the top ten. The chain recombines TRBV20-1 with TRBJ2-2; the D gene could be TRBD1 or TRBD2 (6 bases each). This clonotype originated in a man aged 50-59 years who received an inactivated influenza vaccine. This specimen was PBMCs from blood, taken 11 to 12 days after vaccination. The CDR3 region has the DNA TGCAGTGCTAGATCTCGGGGGCTATGGTCGGCCGGGGAGCTGTTTTTT. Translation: CSARSRGLWSAGELFF.